The 28 T cell receptor beta chains below all came from one sample that was sequenced in a study of CXCR3-negative and CXCR3-positive naive CD8 T cells. Libraries of TRB cDNA were made by 5' RACE and carried UMIs. TCRdb reprocessed the 5' RACE reads and reports one entry per CDR3 protein, with no DNA. The sample table sets out some 40,000 distinct CDR3 sequences. Sequences were obtained from memory CD8+ T cells from blood. These TCRs come from a human donor in good health. Some clones in this sample may be carry-over from other donors' samples.

The V call is TRBV4-3, the J call TRBJ2-2. This CDR3 is built from 17 residues. Germline loops: CDR1 LGHNA, CDR2 YSLEER. The CDR3 here is CASSQDLPFSNTGELFF.

The chain links TRBV6-5 to TRBJ1-1; checking the TCRdb D call of TRBD1 is not possible without DNA. The CDR3 has 13 residues. Germline lookup yields CDR1 MNHEY and CDR2 SVGAGI. The CDR3 loop reads CASSYFGGTEAFF.

J is TRBJ2-3 and V is TRBV4-1; TCRdb lists TRBD1, though no DNA is available to test this call. The CDR3 sequence is 15 residues long. Germline assignment: CDR1 MGHRA and CDR2 YSYEKL. The chain's CDR3 is CASSPDRPSTDTQYF.

The chain employs TRBV6-2 or TRBV6-3 and TRBJ2-3; with no DNA, the TCRdb D assignment of TRBD1 cannot be verified. Germline V gene lookup returns CDR1 MNHEY and CDR2 SVGEGT. The CDR3 runs 15 residues. CDR3 sequence: CASSYLGGWTDTQYF.

This clonotype is classed as medium-sized (0.01 to 0.1%) by frequency. The CDR3: CSVEGSSGSIDTQYF. The chain joins TRBV29-1 to TRBJ2-3; the D call from TCRdb, TRBD2, cannot be confirmed without DNA. The CDR3 totals 15 residues. Germline loops: CDR1 SQVTM, CDR2 ANQGSEA.

The J gene is TRBJ1-2, the V gene TRBV18. The CDR3 is 14 amino acids. Per the germline V gene, CDR1 is KGHSH and CDR2 is LQKENI. The CDR3 here is CASSQQGHGYGYTF.

The V call is TRBV20-1, the J call TRBJ2-3; TCRdb's assignment of TRBD2 cannot be checked, as there is no DNA. This CDR3 has 17 amino acids. CDR1 is DFQATT and CDR2 is SNEGSKA in the germline V gene (reference sequence). The CDR3 reads CSARNPTGLTPTDTQYF.

This chain links TRBV5-5 with TRBJ1-1; TCRdb selects TRBD1, and the lack of DNA leaves this call unchecked. The CDR3 contains 14 residues. Germline lookup yields CDR1 SGHKS and CDR2 YYEKEE (reference sequence). Here the CDR3 reads CASSSHRGETEAFF.

This chain joins TRBV2 and TRBJ1-5; TCRdb's D call of TRBD1 is untestable without DNA. The CDR3 runs 13 residues. Germline assignment: CDR1 SNHLY and CDR2 FYNNEI. The CDR3 spells CASDRDSNQPQHF.

The chain couples TRBV6-2 or TRBV6-3 to TRBJ2-2; TCRdb returns TRBD1, unconfirmable since there is no DNA. CDR1 MNHEY and CDR2 SVGEGT come from the germline V gene. CDR3 size: 17 residues. The CDR3 is CASSYGYRTEDTGELFF.

The rearrangement uses TRBV29-1 and TRBJ2-3; TCRdb's D gene call, TRBD2, goes unchecked for lack of DNA. The germline V gene encodes CDR1 SQVTM and CDR2 ANQGSEA. The CDR3 contains 16 residues. The CDR3: CSVEDTSGDYTDTQYF.

This rearrangement joins TRBV7-9 to TRBJ1-1. CDR3 length: 15 amino acids. Germline values: CDR1 SEHNR, CDR2 FQNEAQ (reference sequence). The CDR3 is CASSSGPRDNTEAFF. Looking up the rest from reference TRBV7-9 and TRBJ1-1 gives the full variable domain: DTGVSQNPRHKITKRGQNVTFRCDPISEHNRLYWYRQTLGQGPEFLTYFQNEAQLEKSRLLSDRFSAERPKGSFSTLEIQRTEQGDSAMYLCASSSGPRDNTEAFFGQGTRLTVV.

This chain uses TRBV6-2 or TRBV6-3 with TRBJ2-7; TCRdb indicates TRBD2, and absent DNA this call remains unverified. This CDR3 comprises 14 residues. The V gene's germline CDR1 is MNHEY and CDR2 SVGEGT. The CDR3 loop is CASSYDVFGGELYF.

The gene calls are TRBV12-3 or TRBV12-4 and TRBJ1-5; lacking DNA, the TRBD1 call made by TCRdb goes unchecked. The CDR3 is 15 amino acids. The chain's CDR3 is CASSYGDRLNQPQHF.

The genes are TRBV12-3 or TRBV12-4 and TRBJ1-3; there is no DNA to check the TCRdb D call of TRBD1. CDR3 size: 15 residues. CDR3 sequence reads: CASNSRTGPGNTIYF.

The chain combines TRBV12-5 with TRBJ1-1. The CDR3 totals 15 residues. Germline V gene lookup returns CDR1 LGHNT and CDR2 FRNRAP. CDR3 region: CASGLVLGPNTEAFF.

The CDR3 spells CSVGGVGYGYTF. The chain has TRBV29-1 and TRBJ1-2. The CDR3 is 12 amino acids. Germline assignment: CDR1 SQVTM and CDR2 ANQGSEA.

V and J are TRBV7-9 and TRBJ2-1. CDR1 and CDR2 from the germline V gene are SEHNR and FQNEAQ (reference sequence). The length of the CDR3 is 14 residues. The CDR3 here is CASSLSGSYNEQFF.

The rearrangement links TRBV6-7 to TRBJ1-2; TCRdb returns TRBD1, unconfirmable since there is no DNA. TRBV6-7 is designated an ORF whose function remains uncertain. This CDR3 contains 17 residues. CDR3 loop: CASSYVRGGMRVSGYTF.

The V gene is TRBV21-1, the J gene TRBJ2-1; TCRdb indicates TRBD2, and absent DNA this call remains unverified. TRBV21-1 is an annotated pseudogene. CDR3 length: 17 amino acids. CDR3 sequence: CASLYSKLAGGTYEQFF.

This sequence joins TRBV7-6 and TRBJ2-7; TCRdb designates TRBD1, a call that cannot be tested without DNA. CDR3 length: 13 residues. Germline CDR1 reads SGHVS; CDR2 reads FNYEAQ. CDR3 in amino acids: CASSHRGRYEQYF.

This rearrangement joins TRBV6-2 or TRBV6-3 to TRBJ2-1; no DNA is available, so the TRBD2 call from TCRdb remains unchecked. This CDR3 is 16 amino acids long. The germline CDR1 and CDR2 sequences are MNHEY and SVGEGT. CDR3 sequence: CASNPGLAGSYNEQFF.

This sequence joins TRBV4-2 and TRBJ2-3; TCRdb's D call of TRBD1 is untestable without DNA. This CDR3 has 16 amino acids. Germline CDR1 reads LGHNA; CDR2 reads YNFKEQ. The CDR3 region is CASSQDPGQHTDTQYF.

This clonotype shows up as medium-sized by frequency. The V call is TRBV6-2 or TRBV6-3, the J call TRBJ2-1; the TRBD2 assignment by TCRdb is unverifiable without DNA. Germline V gene lookup returns CDR1 MNHEY and CDR2 SVGEGT. The CDR3 consists of 15 residues. This chain's CDR3 is CASTLASGGADEQFF.

The chain has TRBV20-1 and TRBJ2-1; TCRdb's D call, TRBD1, is unchecked because there is no DNA. In germline, CDR1 is DFQATT, CDR2 SNEGSKA (reference sequence). CDR3 length: 13 amino acids. The CDR3 protein is CSAGDRDYNEQFF.

The chain combines TRBV12-3 or TRBV12-4 with TRBJ2-3; TCRdb indicates TRBD1, and absent DNA this call remains unverified. The CDR3 covers 14 residues. This CDR3 is CASSNAGPADTQYF.

The chain has TRBV24-1 and TRBJ2-1; TCRdb designates TRBD2, a call that cannot be tested without DNA. The germline V gene encodes CDR1 KGHDR and CDR2 SFDVKD. This CDR3 contains 13 residues. The CDR3 sequence is CATSDLIGGEQFF.

This chain links TRBV7-3 with TRBJ1-1; absent DNA, TCRdb's TRBD1 call cannot be checked. CDR1 is SGHTA and CDR2 is FQGTGA in the germline V gene. The CDR3 runs to 15 residues. The CDR3 region is CASSSLQGLNTEAFF.